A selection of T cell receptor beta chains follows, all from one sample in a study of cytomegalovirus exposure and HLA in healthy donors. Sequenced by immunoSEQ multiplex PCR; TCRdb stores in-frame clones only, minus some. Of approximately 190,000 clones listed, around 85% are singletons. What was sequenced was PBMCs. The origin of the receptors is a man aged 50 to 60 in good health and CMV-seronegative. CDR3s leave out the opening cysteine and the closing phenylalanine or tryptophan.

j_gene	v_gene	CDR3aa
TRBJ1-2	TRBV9	ASSVMRNYGYT
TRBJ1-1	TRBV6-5	ASSYYSGTLNTEAF
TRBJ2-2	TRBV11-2	ASSAVRNTGELF
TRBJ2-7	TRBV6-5	ASSFSGGAAYEQY
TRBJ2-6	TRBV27	ASRGPGANVLT
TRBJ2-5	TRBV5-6	ASSPTGKQETQY
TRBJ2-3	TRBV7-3	ASSPRPGTSGSRDTQY
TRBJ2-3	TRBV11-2	ASSLEGPAGRVDTQY
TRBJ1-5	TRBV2	ASSDYSLSQPQH
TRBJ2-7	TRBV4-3	ASSREESYEQY
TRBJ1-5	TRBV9	ASSHGGEGQPQH
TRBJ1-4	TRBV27	ASGDRGLSNEKLF
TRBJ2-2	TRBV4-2	ASSQDSNRGLTGELF
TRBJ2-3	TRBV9	ASSVASGGLTDTQY
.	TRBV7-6	ASSLQGHSYEQY
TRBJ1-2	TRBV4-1	ASSHREDYGYT
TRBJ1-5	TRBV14	ASSQDQSQPQH
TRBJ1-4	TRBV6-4	ASRSPRGRFEKLF
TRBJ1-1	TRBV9	ASSVQGTNTEAF